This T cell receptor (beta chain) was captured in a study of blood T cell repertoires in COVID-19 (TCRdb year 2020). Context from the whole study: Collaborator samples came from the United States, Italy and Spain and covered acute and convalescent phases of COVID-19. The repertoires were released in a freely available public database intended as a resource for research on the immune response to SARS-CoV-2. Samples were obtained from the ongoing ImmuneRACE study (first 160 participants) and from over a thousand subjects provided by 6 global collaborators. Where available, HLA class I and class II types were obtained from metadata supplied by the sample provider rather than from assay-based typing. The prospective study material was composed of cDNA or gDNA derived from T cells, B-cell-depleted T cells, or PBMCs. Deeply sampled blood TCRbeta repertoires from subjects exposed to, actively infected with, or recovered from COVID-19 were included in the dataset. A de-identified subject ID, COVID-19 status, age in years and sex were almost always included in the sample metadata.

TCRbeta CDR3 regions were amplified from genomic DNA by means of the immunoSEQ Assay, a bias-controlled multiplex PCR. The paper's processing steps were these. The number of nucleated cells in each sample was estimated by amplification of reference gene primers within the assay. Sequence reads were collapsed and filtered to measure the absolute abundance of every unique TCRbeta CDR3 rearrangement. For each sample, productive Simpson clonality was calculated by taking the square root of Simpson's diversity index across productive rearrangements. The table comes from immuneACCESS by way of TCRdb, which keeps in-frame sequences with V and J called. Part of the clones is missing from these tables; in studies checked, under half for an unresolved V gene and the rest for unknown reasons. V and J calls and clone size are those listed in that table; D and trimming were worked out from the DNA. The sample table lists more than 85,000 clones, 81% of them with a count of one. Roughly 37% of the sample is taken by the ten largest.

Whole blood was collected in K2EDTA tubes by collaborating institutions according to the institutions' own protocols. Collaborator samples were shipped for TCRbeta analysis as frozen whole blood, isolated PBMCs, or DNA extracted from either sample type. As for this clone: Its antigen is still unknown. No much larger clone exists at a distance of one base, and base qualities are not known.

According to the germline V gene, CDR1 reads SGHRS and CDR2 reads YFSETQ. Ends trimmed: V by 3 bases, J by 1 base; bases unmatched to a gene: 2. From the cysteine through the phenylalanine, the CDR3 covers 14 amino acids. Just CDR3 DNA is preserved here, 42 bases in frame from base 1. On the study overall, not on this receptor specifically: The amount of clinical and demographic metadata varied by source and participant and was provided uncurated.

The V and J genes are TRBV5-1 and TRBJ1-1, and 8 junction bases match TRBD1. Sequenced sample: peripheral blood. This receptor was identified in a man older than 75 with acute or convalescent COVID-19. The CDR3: CASSSGTGNTEAFF. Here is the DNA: TGCGCCAGCAGCTCCGGGACAGGGAACACTGAAGCTTTCTTT.